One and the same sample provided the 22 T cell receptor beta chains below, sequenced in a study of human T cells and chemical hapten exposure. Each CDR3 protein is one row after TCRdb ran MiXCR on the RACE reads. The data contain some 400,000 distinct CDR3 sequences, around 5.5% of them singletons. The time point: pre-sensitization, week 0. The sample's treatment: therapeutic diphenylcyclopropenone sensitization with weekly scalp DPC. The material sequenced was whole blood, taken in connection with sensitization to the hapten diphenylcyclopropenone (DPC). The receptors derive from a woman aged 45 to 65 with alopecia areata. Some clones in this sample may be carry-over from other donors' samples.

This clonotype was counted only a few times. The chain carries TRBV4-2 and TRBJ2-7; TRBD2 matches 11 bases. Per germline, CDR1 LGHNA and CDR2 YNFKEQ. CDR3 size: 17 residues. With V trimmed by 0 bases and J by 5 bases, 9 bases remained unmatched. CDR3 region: CASSQELAGGLAHEQYF. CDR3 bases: TGTGCCAGCAGCCAAGAGCTAGCGGGAGGCCTAGCCCACGAGCAGTACTTC.

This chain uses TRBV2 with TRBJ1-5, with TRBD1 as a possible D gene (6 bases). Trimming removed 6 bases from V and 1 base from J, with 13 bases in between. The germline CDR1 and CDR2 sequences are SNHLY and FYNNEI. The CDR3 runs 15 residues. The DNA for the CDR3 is TGTGCCAGCAGCCCCCGGGGGGCGAGCAATCAGCCCCAGCATTTT. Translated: CASSPRGASNQPQHF.

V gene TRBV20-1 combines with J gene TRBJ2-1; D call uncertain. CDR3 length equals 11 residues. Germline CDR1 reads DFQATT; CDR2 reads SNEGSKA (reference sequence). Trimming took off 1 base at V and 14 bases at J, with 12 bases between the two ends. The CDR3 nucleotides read TGCAGTGCTAGAGCCCCTACTGATGAGTTCTTC. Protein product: CSARAPTDEFF.

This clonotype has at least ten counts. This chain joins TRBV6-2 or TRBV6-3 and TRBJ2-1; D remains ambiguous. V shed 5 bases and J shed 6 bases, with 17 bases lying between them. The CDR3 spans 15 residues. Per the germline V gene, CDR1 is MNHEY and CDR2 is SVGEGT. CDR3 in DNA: TGTGCCAGCAGTCGGTCGGCTCTCACGGGCAATGAGCAGTTCTTC. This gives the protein CASSRSALTGNEQFF.

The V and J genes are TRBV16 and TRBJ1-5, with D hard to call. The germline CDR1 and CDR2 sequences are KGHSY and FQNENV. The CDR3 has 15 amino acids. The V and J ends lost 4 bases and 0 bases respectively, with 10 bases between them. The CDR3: CASSPTRSSNQPQHF. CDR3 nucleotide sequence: TGTGCCAGCAGCCCGACCCGTTCTAGCAATCAGCCCCAGCATTTT.

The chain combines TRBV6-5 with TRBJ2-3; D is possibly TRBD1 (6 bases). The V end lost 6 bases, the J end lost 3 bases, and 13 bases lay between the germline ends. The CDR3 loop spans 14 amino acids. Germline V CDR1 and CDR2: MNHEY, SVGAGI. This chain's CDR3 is CASRLQGTTDTQYF. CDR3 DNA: TGTGCCAGCAGGTTACAGGGTACGACAGATACGCAGTATTTT.

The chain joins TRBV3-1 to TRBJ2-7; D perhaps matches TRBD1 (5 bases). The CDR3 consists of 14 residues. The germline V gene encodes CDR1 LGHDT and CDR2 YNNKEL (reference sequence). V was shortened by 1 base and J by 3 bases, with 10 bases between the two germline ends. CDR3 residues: CASSQAAGIYEQYF. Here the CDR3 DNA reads TGTGCCAGCAGCCAAGCGGCAGGGATCTACGAGCAGTACTTC.

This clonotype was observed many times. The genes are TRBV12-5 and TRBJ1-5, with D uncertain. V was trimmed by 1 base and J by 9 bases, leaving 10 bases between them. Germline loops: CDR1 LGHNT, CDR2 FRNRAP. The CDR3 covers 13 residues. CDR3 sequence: CASGLGGSGPQHF. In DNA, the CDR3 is TGTGCTAGTGGTTTGGGGGGTAGCGGGCCCCAGCATTTT.

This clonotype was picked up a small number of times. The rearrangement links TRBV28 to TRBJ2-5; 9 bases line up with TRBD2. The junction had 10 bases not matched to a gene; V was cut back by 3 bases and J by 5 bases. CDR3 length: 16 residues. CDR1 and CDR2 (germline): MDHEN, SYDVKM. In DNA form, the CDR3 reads TGTGCCAGCAGTTTTTGGCGGGAGGGCCCGGGGGAGACCCAGTACTTC. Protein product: CASSFWREGPGETQYF.

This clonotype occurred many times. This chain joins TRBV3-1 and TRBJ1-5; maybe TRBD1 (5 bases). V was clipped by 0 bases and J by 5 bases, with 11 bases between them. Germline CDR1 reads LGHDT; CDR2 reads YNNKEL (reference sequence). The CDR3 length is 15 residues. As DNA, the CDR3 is TGTGCCAGCAGCCAAGATGCTCGGGGCCATCAGCCCCAGCATTTT. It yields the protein CASSQDARGHQPQHF.

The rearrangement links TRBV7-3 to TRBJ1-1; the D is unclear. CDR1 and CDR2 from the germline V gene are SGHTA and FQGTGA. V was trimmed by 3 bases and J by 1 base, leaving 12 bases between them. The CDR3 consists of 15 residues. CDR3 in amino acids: CASSFTICPNTEAFF. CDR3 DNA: TGTGCCAGCAGCTTCACGATCTGTCCGAACACTGAAGCTTTCTTT. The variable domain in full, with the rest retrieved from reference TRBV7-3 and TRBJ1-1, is GAGVSQTPSNKVTEKGKYVELRCDPISGHTALYWYRQSLGQGPEFLIYFQGTGAADDSGLPNDRFFAVRPEGSVSTLKIQRTERGDSAVYLCASSFTICPNTEAFFGQGTRLTVV.

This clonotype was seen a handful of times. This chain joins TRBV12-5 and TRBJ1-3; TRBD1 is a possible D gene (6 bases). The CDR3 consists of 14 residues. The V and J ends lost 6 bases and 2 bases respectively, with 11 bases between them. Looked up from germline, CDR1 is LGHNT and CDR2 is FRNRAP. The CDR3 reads CASGTGSPGNTIYF. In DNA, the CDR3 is TGTGCTAGTGGGACAGGTTCCCCTGGAAACACCATATATTTT.

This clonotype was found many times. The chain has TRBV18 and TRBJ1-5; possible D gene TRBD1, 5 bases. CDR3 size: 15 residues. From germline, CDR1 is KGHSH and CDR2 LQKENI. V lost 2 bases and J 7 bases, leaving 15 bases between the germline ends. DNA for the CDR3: TGTGCCAGCTCACCATCGGCGCAGGGAGGGCAGCCCCAGCATTTT. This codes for CASSPSAQGGQPQHF. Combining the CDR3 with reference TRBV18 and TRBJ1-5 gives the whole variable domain NAGVMQNPRHLVRRRGQEARLRCSPMKGHSHVYWYRQLPEEGLKFMVYLQKENIIDESGMPKERFSAEFPKEGPSILRIQQVVRGDSAAYFCASSPSAQGGQPQHFGDGTRLSIL.

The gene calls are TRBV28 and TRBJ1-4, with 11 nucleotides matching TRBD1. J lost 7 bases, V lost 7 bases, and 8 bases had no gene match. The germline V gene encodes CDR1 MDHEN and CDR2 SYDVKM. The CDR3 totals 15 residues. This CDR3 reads CASIPSGTGGEKLFF. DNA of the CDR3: TGTGCCAGCATTCCCAGCGGGACAGGGGGTGAAAAACTGTTTTTT.

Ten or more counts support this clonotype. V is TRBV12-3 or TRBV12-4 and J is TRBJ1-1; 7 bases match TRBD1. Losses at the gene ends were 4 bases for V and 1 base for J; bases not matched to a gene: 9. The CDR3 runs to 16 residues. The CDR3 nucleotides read TGTGCCAGCAGTTCCCAGACAGGGTTTACGAACACTGAAGCTTTCTTT. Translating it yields CASSSQTGFTNTEAFF.

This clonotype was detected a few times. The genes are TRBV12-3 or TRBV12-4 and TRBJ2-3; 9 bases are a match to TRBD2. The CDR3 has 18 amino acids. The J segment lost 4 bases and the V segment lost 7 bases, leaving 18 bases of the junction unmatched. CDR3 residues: CASTNRAISGRGADTQYF. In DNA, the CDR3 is TGTGCCAGCACCAATAGAGCAATTAGCGGGAGAGGGGCAGATACGCAGTATTTT.

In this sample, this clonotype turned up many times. CDR3 residues: CSAKKKTQYF. For the CDR3, the DNA is TGCAGTGCCAAGAAAAAGACCCAGTACTTC. The chain joins TRBV20-1 to TRBJ2-5; D ambiguous. The V and J ends lost 6 bases and 6 bases respectively, with 8 bases between them. CDR3 length: 10 amino acids. Germline CDR1 is DFQATT and CDR2 is SNEGSKA (reference sequence).

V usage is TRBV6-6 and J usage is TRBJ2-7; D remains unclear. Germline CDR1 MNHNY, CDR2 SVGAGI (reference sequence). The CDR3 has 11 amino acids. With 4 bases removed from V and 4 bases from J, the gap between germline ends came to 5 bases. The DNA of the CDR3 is TGTGCCAGCAGTTCAAAATACGAGCAGTACTTC. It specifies CASSSKYEQYF.

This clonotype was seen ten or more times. DNA of the CDR3: TGCAGTGCTAGAATGGGGGTCCATCAGCCCCAGCATTTT. Protein: CSARMGVHQPQHF. The chain joins TRBV20-1 to TRBJ1-5, with D possibly being TRBD1 (5 bases). Germline CDR1 DFQATT, CDR2 SNEGSKA (reference sequence). With 2 bases removed from V and 5 bases from J, the gap between germline ends came to 10 bases. The CDR3 totals 13 residues.

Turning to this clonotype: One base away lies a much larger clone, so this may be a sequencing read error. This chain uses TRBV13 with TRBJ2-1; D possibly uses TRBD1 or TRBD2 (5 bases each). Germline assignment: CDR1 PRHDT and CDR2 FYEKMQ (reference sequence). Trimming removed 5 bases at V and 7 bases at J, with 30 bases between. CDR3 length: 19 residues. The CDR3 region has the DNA TGTGCCAGCAGCCCCGGTAGGGGAGTGGGGCCCCTACTGTTAAATGAGCAGTTCTTC. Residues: CASSPGRGVGPLLLNEQFF.

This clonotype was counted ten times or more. CDR3 nucleotide sequence: TGTGCCAGCAGTTTCAACAGGGGGCTAGACGAGCAGTACTTC. Protein product: CASSFNRGLDEQYF. V gene TRBV27 combines with J gene TRBJ2-7; 9 bases are shared with TRBD1. CDR1 and CDR2 (germline): MNHEY, SMNVEV (reference sequence). The CDR3 has 14 amino acids. V was clipped by 3 bases and J by 5 bases; unmatched bases: 5.

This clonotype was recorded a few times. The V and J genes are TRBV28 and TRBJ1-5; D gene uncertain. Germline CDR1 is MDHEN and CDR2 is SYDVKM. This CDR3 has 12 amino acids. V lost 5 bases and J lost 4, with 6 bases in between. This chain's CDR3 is CASSRLNQPQHF. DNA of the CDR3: TGTGCCAGCAGTCGTCTTAATCAGCCCCAGCATTTT.